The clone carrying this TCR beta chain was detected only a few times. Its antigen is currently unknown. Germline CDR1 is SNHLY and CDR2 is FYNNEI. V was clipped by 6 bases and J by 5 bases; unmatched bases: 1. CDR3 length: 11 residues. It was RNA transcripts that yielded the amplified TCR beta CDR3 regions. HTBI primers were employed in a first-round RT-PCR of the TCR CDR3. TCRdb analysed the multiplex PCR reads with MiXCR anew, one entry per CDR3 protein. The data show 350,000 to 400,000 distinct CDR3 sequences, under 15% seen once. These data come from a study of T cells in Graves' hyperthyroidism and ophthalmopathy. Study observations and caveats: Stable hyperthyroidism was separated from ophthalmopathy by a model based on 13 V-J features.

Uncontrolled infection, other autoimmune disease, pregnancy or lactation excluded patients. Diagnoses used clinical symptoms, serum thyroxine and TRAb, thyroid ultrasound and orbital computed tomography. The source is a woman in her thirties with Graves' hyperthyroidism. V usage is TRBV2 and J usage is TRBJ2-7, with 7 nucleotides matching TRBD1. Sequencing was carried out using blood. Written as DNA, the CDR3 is TGTGCCAGCAGCACAGGGGACGAGCAGTACTTC. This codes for CASSTGDEQYF.